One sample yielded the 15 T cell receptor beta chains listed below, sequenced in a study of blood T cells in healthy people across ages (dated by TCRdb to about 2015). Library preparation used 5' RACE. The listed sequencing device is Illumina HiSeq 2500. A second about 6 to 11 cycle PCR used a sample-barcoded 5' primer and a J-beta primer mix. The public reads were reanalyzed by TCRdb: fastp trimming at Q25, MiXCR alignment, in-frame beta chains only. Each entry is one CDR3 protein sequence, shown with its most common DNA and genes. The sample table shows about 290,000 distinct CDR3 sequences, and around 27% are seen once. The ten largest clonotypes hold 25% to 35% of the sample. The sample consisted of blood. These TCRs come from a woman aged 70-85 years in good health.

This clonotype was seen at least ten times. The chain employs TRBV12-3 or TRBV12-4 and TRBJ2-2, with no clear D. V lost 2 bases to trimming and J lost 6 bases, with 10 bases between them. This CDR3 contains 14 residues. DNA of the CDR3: TGTGCCAGCAGTTTACATGGATCCGCCGGGGAGCTGTTTTTT. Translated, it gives CASSLHGSAGELFF.

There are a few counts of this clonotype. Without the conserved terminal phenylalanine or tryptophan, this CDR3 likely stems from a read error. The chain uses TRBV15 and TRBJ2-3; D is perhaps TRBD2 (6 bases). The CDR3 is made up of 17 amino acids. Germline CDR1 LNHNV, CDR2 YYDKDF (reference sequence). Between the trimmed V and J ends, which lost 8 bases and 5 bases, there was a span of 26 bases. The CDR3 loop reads CATSLEAGTGSRDTQYL. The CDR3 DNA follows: TGTGCCACCTCCTTAGAGGCGGGGACGGGCTCACGAGATACGCAGTATTTG.

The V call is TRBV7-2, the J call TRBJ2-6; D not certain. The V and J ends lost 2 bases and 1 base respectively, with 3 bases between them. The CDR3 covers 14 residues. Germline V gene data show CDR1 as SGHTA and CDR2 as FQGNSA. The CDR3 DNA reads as TGTGCCAGCAGCTTACAGTCTGGGGCCAACGTCCTGACTTTC. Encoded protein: CASSLQSGANVLTF. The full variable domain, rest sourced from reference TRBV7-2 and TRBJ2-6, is GAGVSQSPSNKVTEKGKDVELRCDPISGHTALYWYRQSLGQGLEFLIYFQGNSAPDKSGLPSDRFSAERTGGSVSTLTIQRTQQEDSAVYLCASSLQSGANVLTFGAGSRLTVL.

CDR3 DNA sequence: TGCAGCGCCAAGAGTCCAGGGGATACGCAGTATTTT. It yields the protein CSAKSPGDTQYF. This chain joins TRBV29-1 and TRBJ2-3, with a weak D call TRBD1 (5 bases). V lost 7 bases and J lost 6, with 14 bases in between. The V gene's germline CDR1 is SQVTM and CDR2 ANQGSEA. The CDR3 is made up of 12 amino acids.

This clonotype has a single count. The CDR3 region has the DNA TGTGCCAGCATGCGAGGGAGGACCGGCAAAACGGAAAGAGAGACCCAGTACTTC. It encodes CASMRGRTGKTERETQYF. The chain links TRBV2 to TRBJ2-5; perhaps TRBD2 as D (6 bases). There are 18 residues in the CDR3. Germline-derived CDR1 and CDR2 are SNHLY and FYNNEI. The germline V and J ends were trimmed by 7 bases and 4 bases, with 28 bases remaining between them.

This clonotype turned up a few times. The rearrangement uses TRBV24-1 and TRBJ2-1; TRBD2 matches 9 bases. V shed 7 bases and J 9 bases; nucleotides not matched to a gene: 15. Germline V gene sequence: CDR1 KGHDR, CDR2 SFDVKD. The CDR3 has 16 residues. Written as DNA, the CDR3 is TGTGCCACCAGGGCTCACGTAGCGGGAGAAAGGAGTGAGCAGTTCTTC. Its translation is CATRAHVAGERSEQFF.

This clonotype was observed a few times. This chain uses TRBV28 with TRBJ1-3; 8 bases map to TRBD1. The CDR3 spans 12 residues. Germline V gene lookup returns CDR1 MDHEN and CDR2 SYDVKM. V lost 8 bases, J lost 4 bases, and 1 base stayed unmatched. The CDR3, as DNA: TGTGCCAGCGGGACAGGAGGAAACACCATATATTTT. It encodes CASGTGGNTIYF.

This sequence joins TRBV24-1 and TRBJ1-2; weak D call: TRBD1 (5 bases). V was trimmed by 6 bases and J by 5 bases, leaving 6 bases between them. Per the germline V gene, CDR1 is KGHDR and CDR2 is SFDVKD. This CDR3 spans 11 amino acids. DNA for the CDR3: TGTGCCACCAGTCGGGGGTATGGCTACACCTTC. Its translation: CATSRGYGYTF.

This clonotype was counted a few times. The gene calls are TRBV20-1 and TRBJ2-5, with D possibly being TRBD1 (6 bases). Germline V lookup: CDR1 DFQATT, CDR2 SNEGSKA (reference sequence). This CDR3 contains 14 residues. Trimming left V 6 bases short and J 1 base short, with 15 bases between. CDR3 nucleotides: TGCAGTGCCCAGCCCGGACAGCTCCAAGAGACCCAGTACTTC. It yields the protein CSAQPGQLQETQYF.

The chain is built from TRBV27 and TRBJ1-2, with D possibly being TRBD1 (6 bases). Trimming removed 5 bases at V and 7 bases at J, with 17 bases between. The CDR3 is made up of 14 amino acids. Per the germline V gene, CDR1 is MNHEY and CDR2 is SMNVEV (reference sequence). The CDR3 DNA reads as TGTGCCAGCAGTCCAGGGGACCTATGGGGTGGCTACACCTTC. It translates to CASSPGDLWGGYTF.

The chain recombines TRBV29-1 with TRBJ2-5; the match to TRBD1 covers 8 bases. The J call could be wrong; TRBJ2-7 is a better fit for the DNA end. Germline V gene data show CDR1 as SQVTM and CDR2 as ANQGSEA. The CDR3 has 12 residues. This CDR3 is CSVRTGSYEQYF. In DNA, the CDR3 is TGCAGCGTTCGGACAGGGAGCTACGAGCAGTACTTC.

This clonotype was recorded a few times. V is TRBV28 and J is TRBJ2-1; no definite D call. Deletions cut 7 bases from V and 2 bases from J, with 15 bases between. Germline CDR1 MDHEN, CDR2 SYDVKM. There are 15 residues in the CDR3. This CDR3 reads CASTPPSEPYNEQFF. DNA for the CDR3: TGTGCCAGCACCCCTCCGAGCGAGCCCTACAATGAGCAGTTCTTC.

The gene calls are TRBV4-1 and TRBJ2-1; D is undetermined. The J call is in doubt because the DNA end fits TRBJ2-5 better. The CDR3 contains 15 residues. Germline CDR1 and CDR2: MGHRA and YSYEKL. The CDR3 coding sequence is TGCGCCAGCAGCCAAGATATTTGGGGTGGAGAGACCCAGTACTTC. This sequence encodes CASSQDIWGGETQYF.

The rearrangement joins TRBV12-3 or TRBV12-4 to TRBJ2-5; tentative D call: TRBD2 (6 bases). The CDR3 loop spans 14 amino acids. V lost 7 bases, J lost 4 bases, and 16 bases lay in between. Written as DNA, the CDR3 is TGTGCCAGCACCCGAACCGGGGGTGGAGAGACCCAGTACTTC. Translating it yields CASTRTGGGETQYF.

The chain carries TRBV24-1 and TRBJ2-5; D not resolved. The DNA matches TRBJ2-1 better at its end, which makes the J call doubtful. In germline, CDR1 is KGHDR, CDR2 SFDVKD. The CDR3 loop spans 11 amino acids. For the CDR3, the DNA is TGTGCCACCAGTGCCTCGTATGAGCAGTTCTTC. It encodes CATSASYEQFF.